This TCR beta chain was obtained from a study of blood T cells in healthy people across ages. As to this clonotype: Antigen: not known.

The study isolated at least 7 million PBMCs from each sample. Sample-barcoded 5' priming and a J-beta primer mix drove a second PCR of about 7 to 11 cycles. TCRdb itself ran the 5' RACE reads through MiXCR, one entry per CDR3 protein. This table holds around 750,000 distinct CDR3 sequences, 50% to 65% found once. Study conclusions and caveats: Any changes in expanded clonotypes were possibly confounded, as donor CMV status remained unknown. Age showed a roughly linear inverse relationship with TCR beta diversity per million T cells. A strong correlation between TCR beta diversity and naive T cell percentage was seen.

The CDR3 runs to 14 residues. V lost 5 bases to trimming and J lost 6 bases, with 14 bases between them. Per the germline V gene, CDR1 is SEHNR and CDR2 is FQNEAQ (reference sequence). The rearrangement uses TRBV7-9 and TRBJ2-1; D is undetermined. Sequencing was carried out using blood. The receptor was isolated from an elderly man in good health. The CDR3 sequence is CASSPKFPGNEQFF. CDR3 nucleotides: TGTGCCAGCAGCCCCAAATTCCCTGGCAATGAGCAGTTCTTC.